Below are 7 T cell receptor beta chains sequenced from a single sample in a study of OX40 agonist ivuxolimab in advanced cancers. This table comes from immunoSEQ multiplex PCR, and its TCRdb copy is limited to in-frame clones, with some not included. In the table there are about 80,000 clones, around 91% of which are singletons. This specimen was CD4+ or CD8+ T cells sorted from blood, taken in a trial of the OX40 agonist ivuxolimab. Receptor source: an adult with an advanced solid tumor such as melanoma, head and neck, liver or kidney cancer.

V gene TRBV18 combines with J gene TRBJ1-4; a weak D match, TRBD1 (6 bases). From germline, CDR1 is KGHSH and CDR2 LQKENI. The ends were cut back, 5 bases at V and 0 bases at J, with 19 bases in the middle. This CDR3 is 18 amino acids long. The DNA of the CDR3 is TGTGCCAGCTCATCAAATCTCGTGGACAGCGCAACTAATGAAAAACTGTTTTTT. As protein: CASSSNLVDSATNEKLFF.

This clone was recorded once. CDR3 sequence reads: CASSSDGGAEKKYF. In nucleotides, the CDR3 is TGTGCCAGCAGCTCCGACGGGGGGGCCGAGAAGAAGTACTTC. This chain links TRBV7-3 with TRBJ2-5, with TRBD2 matching over 8 bases. Losses at the gene ends were 4 bases for V and 12 bases for J; bases not matched to a gene: 13. CDR1 and CDR2 from the germline V gene are SGHTA and FQGTGA. The CDR3 has 14 amino acids. Filled out from reference TRBV7-3 and TRBJ2-5, the complete variable domain reads GAGVSQTPSNKVTEKGKYVELRCDPISGHTALYWYRQSLGQGPEFLIYFQGTGAADDSGLPNDRFFAVRPEGSVSTLKIQRTERGDSAVYLCASSSDGGAEKKYFGPGTRLLVL.

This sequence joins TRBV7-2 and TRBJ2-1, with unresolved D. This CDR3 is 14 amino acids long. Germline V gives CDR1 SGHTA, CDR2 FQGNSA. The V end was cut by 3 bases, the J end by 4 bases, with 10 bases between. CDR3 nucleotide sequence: TGTGCCAGCAGCTTGTCGACACTGTACAATGAGCAGTTCTTC. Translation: CASSLSTLYNEQFF.

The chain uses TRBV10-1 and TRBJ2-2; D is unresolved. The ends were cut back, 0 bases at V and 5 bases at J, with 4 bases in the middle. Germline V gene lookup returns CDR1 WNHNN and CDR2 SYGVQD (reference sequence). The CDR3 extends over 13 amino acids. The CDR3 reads CASSESGTGELFF. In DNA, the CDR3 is TGCGCCAGCAGTGAGTCAGGGACCGGGGAGCTGTTTTTT.

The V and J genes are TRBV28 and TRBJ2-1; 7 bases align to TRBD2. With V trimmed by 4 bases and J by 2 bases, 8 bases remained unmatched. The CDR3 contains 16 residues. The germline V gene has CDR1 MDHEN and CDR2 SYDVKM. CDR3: CASSSLGLAAYNEQFF. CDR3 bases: TGTGCCAGCAGTTCCCTTGGCCTAGCGGCCTACAATGAGCAGTTCTTC. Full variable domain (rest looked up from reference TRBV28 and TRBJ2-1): DVKVTQSSRYLVKRTGEKVFLECVQDMDHENMFWYRQDPGLGLRLIYFSYDVKMKEKGDIPEGYSVSREKKERFSLILESASTNQTSMYLCASSSLGLAAYNEQFFGPGTRLTVL.

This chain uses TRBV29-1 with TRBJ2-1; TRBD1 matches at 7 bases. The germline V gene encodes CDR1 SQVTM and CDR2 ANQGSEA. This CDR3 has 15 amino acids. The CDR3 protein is CTPPWDSSWDNEQFF. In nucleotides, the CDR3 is TGCACCCCCCCCTGGGACAGCTCTTGGGACAATGAGCAGTTCTTC.

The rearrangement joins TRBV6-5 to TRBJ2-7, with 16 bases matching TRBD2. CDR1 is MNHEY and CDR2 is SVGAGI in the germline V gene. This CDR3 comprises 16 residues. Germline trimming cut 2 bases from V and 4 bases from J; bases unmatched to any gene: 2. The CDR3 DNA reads TGTGCCAGCAGTTACGGGACTAGCGGGGGGGCATACGAGCAGTACTTC. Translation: CASSYGTSGGAYEQYF.